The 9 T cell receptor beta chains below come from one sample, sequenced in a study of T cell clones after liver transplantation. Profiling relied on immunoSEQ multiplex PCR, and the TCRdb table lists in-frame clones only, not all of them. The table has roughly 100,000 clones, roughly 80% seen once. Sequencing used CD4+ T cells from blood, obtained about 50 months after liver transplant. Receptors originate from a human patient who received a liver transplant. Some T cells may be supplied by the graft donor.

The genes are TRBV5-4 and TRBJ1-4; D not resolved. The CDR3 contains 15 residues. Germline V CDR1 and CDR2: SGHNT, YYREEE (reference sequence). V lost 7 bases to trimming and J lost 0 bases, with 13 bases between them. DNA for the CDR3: TGTGCCAGCTCCAGCTTTTCCCCAACTAATGAAAAACTGTTTTTT. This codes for CASSSFSPTNEKLFF.

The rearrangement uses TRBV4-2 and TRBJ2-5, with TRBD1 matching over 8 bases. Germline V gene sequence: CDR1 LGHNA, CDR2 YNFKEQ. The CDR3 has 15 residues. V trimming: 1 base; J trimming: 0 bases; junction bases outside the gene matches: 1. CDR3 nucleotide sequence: TGTGCCAGCAGCCAAGGGACAGGGAACCAAGAGACCCAGTACTTC. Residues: CASSQGTGNQETQYF.

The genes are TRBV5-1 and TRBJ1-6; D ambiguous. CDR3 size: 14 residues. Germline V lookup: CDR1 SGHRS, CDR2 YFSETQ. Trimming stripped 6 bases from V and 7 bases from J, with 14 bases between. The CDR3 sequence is CASTADGRNSPLHF. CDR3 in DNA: TGCGCCAGCACGGCCGATGGGAGAAATTCACCCCTCCACTTT.

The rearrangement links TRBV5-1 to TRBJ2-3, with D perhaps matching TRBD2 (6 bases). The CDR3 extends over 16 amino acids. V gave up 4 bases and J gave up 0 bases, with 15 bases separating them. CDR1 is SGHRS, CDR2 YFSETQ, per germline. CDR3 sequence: CASSPRGSLSTDTQYF. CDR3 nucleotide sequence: TGCGCCAGCAGCCCTCGGGGGTCCCTGAGCACAGATACGCAGTATTTT.

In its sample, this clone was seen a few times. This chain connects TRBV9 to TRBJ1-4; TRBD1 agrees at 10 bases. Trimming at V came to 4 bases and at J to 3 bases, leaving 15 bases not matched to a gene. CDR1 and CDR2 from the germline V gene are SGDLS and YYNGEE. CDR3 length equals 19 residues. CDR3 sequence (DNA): TGTGCCAGCAGCTTTTTCTCGGGACAGGGGAATGAGCCTAATGAAAAACTGTTTTTT. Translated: CASSFFSGQGNEPNEKLFF.

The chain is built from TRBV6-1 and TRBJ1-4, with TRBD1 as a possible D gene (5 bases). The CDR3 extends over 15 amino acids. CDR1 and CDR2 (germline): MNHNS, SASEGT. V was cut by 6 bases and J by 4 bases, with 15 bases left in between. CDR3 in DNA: TGTGCCAGCAGCGTCCACAGGATAGGTAATGAAAAACTGTTTTTT. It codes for CASSVHRIGNEKLFF.

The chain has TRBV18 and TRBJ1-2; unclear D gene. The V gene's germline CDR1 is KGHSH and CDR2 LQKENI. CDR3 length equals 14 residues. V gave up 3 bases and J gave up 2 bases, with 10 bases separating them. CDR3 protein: CASSPSRGNYGYTF. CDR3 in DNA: TGTGCCAGCTCACCCTCCCGCGGAAACTATGGCTACACCTTC.

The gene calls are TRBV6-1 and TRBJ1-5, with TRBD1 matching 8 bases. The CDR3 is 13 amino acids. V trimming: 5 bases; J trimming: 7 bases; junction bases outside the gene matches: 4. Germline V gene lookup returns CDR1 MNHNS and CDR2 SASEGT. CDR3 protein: CASSNWDRQPQHF. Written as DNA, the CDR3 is TGTGCCAGCAGTAACTGGGACAGGCAGCCCCAGCATTTT.

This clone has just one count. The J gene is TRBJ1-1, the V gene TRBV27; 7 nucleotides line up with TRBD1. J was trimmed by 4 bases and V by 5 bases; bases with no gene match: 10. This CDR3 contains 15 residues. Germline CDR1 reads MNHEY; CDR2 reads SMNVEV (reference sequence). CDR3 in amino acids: CASSPARQGSTEAFF. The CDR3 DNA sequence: TGTGCCAGCAGTCCCGCCCGACAGGGCTCCACTGAAGCTTTCTTT.